The clone carrying this T cell receptor (beta chain) has at least ten counts. Antigen unknown. The CDR3 is 15 residues long. CDR1 is MDHEN, CDR2 SYDVKM, per germline. The V and J ends lost 1 base and 7 bases, in that order; junction bases with no gene match: 3. This specimen comes from a study of glioma-infiltrating T cells. Study-wide results and limits: Tissue-blood divergence was below expectation in non-neoplastic patients, above in gliomas. Very few CDR3 sequences were shared between tissue and blood.

TCR alpha and beta CDR3 regions were amplified from RNA using iRepertoire nested multiplex PCR. For one-step reverse transcription and amplification, about 85-400 ng of tissue mRNA or PBMC total RNA was used. From the multiplex PCR reads, TCRdb called clonotypes with MiXCR, one entry per CDR3 protein. Of around 44,000 distinct CDR3 sequences listed, around 20% are singletons. The material sequenced was glioma tissue, nonneoplastic brain tissue, or PBMCs (not recorded which). The TCR sequence derives from a human donor with low-grade glioma or glioblastoma, undergoing nonglioma brain surgery, or in good health (not recorded which). The V call is TRBV28, the J call TRBJ2-2; TRBD1 aligns across 10 bases. The CDR3 is CASSLLGQGNGELFF. DNA for the CDR3: TGTGCCAGCAGTTTATTGGGACAGGGGAACGGGGAGCTGTTTTTT.